What follows is one T cell receptor beta chain and its context. Different DNA sequences within this sample yield the same CDR3. The data were taken from a study of shared clonotypes between healthy human individuals. Terminally differentiated effector memory CD45RA+ cells were excluded from the naive CD8 cells, which were CD45RO-negative and positively selected for CCR7. Deletions cut 5 bases from V and 4 bases from J, with 8 bases between. This CDR3 has 11 residues. The V gene's germline CDR1 is DFQATT and CDR2 SNEGSKA (reference sequence). The repertoire was sequenced with immunoSEQ multiplex PCR; TCRdb's copy has only in-frame clones and lacks some. This table holds more than 2 million clones, 93% found once.

The receptor was derived from a man between 18 and 29 years old in good health. Some clones in this sample may be carry-over from other donors' samples. The V gene is TRBV20-1, the J gene TRBJ1-1; tentative D call: TRBD1 (5 bases). The sequenced sample consisted of naive CD8+ T cells from PBMCs. DNA for the CDR3: TGCAGTGCTGGGCAGGGCACTGAAGCTTTCTTT. The encoded protein is CSAGQGTEAFF.